The 7 T cell receptor beta chains given below trace back to one sample, sequenced in a study of cytotoxic CD8 clonotypes in ibrutinib-treated CLL. Assay: immunoSEQ multiplex PCR; the TCRdb copy retains only in-frame clones and omits some. The sample consists of about 140,000 clones, about 72% of them appearing once. The material sequenced was PBMCs, taken after 12 months of ibrutinib treatment. These receptors were obtained from a human donor with chronic lymphocytic leukemia.

The V gene is TRBV5-4, the J gene TRBJ2-2; 9 positions agree with TRBD1. This CDR3 is 16 amino acids long. J was trimmed by 1 base and V by 7 bases; bases with no gene match: 8. Per the germline V gene, CDR1 is SGHNT and CDR2 is YYREEE (reference sequence). The CDR3, as DNA: TGTGCCAGCCAACAGGGGGCTGAATTGAACACCGGGGAGCTGTTTTTT. The encoded protein is CASQQGAELNTGELFF.

The chain recombines TRBV18 with TRBJ2-7, with TRBD1 matching 8 bases. V lost 2 bases to trimming and J lost 0 bases; unmatched junction nucleotides: 9. The CDR3 contains 17 residues. The germline V gene has CDR1 KGHSH and CDR2 LQKENI. Here the CDR3 reads CASSPGQGSLGSYEQYF. In DNA form, the CDR3 reads TGTGCCAGCTCACCAGGACAGGGCTCCCTTGGCTCCTACGAGCAGTACTTC. Full variable domain (outside the CDR3, taken from reference TRBV18 and TRBJ2-7): NAGVMQNPRHLVRRRGQEARLRCSPMKGHSHVYWYRQLPEEGLKFMVYLQKENIIDESGMPKERFSAEFPKEGPSILRIQQVVRGDSAAYFCASSPGQGSLGSYEQYFGPGTRLTVT.

V usage is TRBV4-1 and J usage is TRBJ1-1, with D tentatively TRBD1 (5 bases). V shed 0 bases and J shed 1 base, with 12 bases lying between them. Germline V CDR1 and CDR2: MGHRA, YSYEKL. CDR3 length equals 16 residues. Here the CDR3 reads CASSQETAGGNTEAFF. The CDR3 nucleotides read TGCGCCAGCAGCCAAGAGACAGCGGGGGGGAACACTGAAGCTTTCTTT.

A single count supports this clone. Sequence at one end of the junction differs from germline and may be a read error. The identical CDR3 is also encoded by other nucleotide sequences in the sample. J is TRBJ2-7 and V is TRBV15; D is undetermined. This CDR3 region has 14 residues. Germline-derived CDR1 and CDR2 are LNHNV and YYDKDF (reference sequence). The CDR3 is CATSRDLGPYEQYF. CDR3 DNA sequence: TGTGCCACCAGCAGAGATCTGGGCCCCTACGAGCAGTATTTC.

This clone was picked up one time. J is TRBJ2-3 and V is TRBV4-2; D is tentatively TRBD1 or TRBD2 (5 bases each). This CDR3 has 17 amino acids. The V gene's germline CDR1 is LGHNA and CDR2 YNFKEQ. V was trimmed by 1 base and J by 0 bases, leaving 14 bases between them. CDR3 DNA: TGTGCCAGCAGCCAAGTGGGGACCCAGGATAGCACAGATACGCAGTATTTT. It codes for CASSQVGTQDSTDTQYF.

The CDR3 coding sequence is TGTGCCAGCAGTTTATCTGGTGGACCCTACGAGCAGTACTTC. This codes for CASSLSGGPYEQYF. This chain joins TRBV27 and TRBJ2-7; D is unresolved. V lost 0 bases, J lost 2 bases, and 8 bases lay in between. This CDR3 is 14 amino acids long. CDR1 is MNHEY, CDR2 SMNVEV, per germline (reference sequence).

The gene calls are TRBV1 and TRBJ2-1; the DNA was not used to check the table's D call, TRBD2. TRBV1 is classified as a pseudogene. The CDR3 has 20 amino acids. The CDR3: CTSSQDEDSLAGGSYNEQFF. CDR3 nucleotides: TGCACCAGCAGCCAAGATGAAGATAGTCTAGCGGGAGGGTCCTACAATGAGCAGTTCTTC.